The rows below give T cell receptor beta chains drawn from one sample of a study of blood T cells in healthy people across ages. TCRdb redid the calling of the 5' RACE reads with MiXCR, one entry per CDR3 protein. The repertoire includes some 1.6 million distinct CDR3 sequences, roughly 30% of them detected once, and about 11% sits in the top ten. Sequencing was carried out using blood. The receptors were gathered from a woman aged 25 to 39 in good health. Each CDR3 is given with its conserved first and last residue. The D gene is left open where the match is weak. Rows may omit the clone size; those that give it use once, few, many or a size class.

.,few,TRBV5-6,TRBJ1-3,CASSPRDSGNTIYF,TGTGCCAGCAGCCCCCGGGACTCTGGAAACACCATATATTTT
TRBD1,few,TRBV4-1,TRBJ2-3,CASSQDVQGIDTQYF,TGCGCCAGCAGCCAAGACGTACAGGGGATAGATACGCAGTATTTT
.,.,TRBV7-9,TRBJ2-5,CASSLVFTVEETQYF,TGTGCCAGCAGCTTAGTATTCACTGTGGAAGAGACCCAGTACTTC
TRBD1,few,TRBV28,TRBJ2-1,CASRGGDRAYNEQFF,TGTGCCAGCAGAGGAGGGGACAGGGCCTACAATGAGCAGTTCTTC
.,.,TRBV20-1,TRBJ1-2,CSARGPGDFYGYTF,TGCAGCGCTAGAGGCCCTGGGGATTTCTATGGCTACACCTTC
TRBD1,few,TRBV6-6,TRBJ1-4,CASSRQGAANEKLFF,TGTGCCAGCAGTCGACAGGGGGCTGCTAATGAAAAACTGTTTTTT
.,few,TRBV21-1,TRBJ2-5,CASSKALGGRETQYF,TGTGCCAGCAGCAAAGCGCTGGGGGGCCGAGAGACCCAGTACTTC
TRBD2,.,TRBV6-6,TRBJ2-7,CASSSQGGGASYEQYF,TGTGCCAGCAGCTCCCAAGGCGGGGGAGCGTCCTACGAGCAGTACTTC
TRBD2,few,TRBV9,TRBJ2-3,CASSADGAGGFTDTQYF,TGTGCCAGCAGCGCGGATGGAGCGGGGGGTTTCACAGATACGCAGTATTTT
.,.,TRBV21-1,TRBJ1-2,CASKVWEGIGGYTF,TGTGCCAGCAAAGTCTGGGAGGGTATCGGTGGCTACACCTTC
.,.,TRBV7-6,TRBJ2-3,CASSLGSSPRAQYF,TGTGCCAGCAGCTTAGGGAGCTCCCCACGCGCGCAGTATTTT
TRBD2,.,TRBV30,TRBJ2-5,CAWKAGGPETQYF,TGTGCCTGGAAAGCGGGGGGGCCTGAGACCCAGTACTTC
.,few,TRBV28,TRBJ2-5,CASSLAEKSIGTQYF,TGTGCCAGCAGTTTGGCAGAGAAGAGTATAGGGACCCAGTACTTC
TRBD1,few,TRBV18,TRBJ2-7,CASSPSIGQGYEQYF,TGTGCCAGCTCACCCAGTATAGGACAGGGCTACGAGCAGTACTTC
.,.,TRBV20-1,TRBJ2-7,CSANPTRYYEQYF,TGCAGTGCTAACCCGACTAGATACTACGAGCAGTACTTC
.,few,TRBV20-1,TRBJ2-4,CSAQDPRGANIQYF,TGCAGTGCTCAGGACCCTCGGGGAGCGAACATTCAGTACTTC
TRBD2,many,TRBV7-2,TRBJ2-7,CASSQAGLAGYEQYF,TGTGCCAGCAGCCAGGCGGGACTAGCGGGCTACGAGCAGTACTTC
TRBD1,.,TRBV6-5,TRBJ2-7,CASSYAAGGGEQYF,TGTGCCAGCAGTTACGCAGCAGGGGGCGGCGAGCAGTACTTC
.,few,TRBV5-1,TRBJ1-1,CASSSLAPNTEAFF,TGCGCCAGCAGCTCTCTCGCGCCGAACACTGAAGCTTTCTTT
.,few,TRBV3-1,TRBJ1-2,CASSPGISGWYGYTF,TGTGCCAGCAGCCCTGGAATTTCGGGGTGGTATGGCTACACCTTC
.,.,TRBV6-5,TRBJ1-6,CASSVVRDSPLHF,TGTGCCAGCAGTGTTGTCAGGGATTCACCCCTCCACTTT
.,few,TRBV2,TRBJ2-3,CASRTSRGESPDTQYF,TGTGCCAGCAGGACCTCCAGGGGGGAGTCCCCAGATACGCAGTATTTT
.,many,TRBV29-1,TRBJ2-1,CSVGRDRYNEQFF,TGCAGCGTTGGTCGGGATCGGTACAATGAGCAGTTCTTC
.,many,TRBV3-1,TRBJ1-1,CASSQDRIGGSGETFF,TGTGCCAGCAGCCAAGATCGTATAGGAGGTTCGGGTGAAACTTTCTTT
.,few,TRBV4-1,TRBJ2-1,CASSQERTTSYNEQFF,TGCGCCAGCAGCCAAGAGAGGACTACCTCCTACAATGAGCAGTTCTTC
.,few,TRBV4-1,TRBJ2-2,CASSLRFTGELFF,TGCGCCAGCAGCCTCCGTTTCACCGGGGAGCTGTTTTTT
.,.,TRBV20-1,TRBJ2-5,CSVSHRQETQYF,TGCAGTGTTTCCCACAGGCAAGAGACCCAGTACTTC
.,few,TRBV2,TRBJ2-7,CASSTGFGLSYEQYF,TGTGCCAGCAGTACAGGGTTTGGCCTCTCCTACGAGCAGTACTTC
.,.,TRBV7-9,TRBJ1-1,CASSFGAGHTEAFF,TGTGCCAGCAGCTTTGGGGCAGGGCACACTGAAGCTTTCTTT